This T cell receptor (beta chain) emerged from a study of T cells in Graves' hyperthyroidism and ophthalmopathy. Study observations and caveats: Most thyroid clonotypes with frequency above 0.001 were detected in blood.

The sample holds many counts of this clonotype. Its antigen is undetermined. Ophthalmopathy patients had Clinical Activity Score at least 3, NOSPECS grade at least 4, duration under 3 months. Uncontrolled infection, other autoimmune disease, pregnancy or lactation excluded patients. The study based diagnoses on clinical symptoms, serum thyroxine and TRAb, thyroid ultrasound and orbital computed tomography. RNA transcripts provided the source from which TCR beta CDR3 regions were amplified. RT-PCR in the first round (using the HTBI primer set) targeted the TCR CDR3. Each CDR3 protein is one row after TCRdb ran MiXCR on the multiplex PCR reads. The table records roughly 500,000 distinct CDR3 sequences, about 16% of them present only once. V gave up 4 bases and J gave up 1 base, with 10 bases separating them. This CDR3 comprises 14 residues. Per germline, CDR1 SEHNR and CDR2 FQNEAQ (reference sequence).

This sequence joins TRBV7-9 and TRBJ1-1; no clear D. Sequencing was done on a sample of blood. The receptor was isolated from a woman in her twenties or thirties with Graves' ophthalmopathy. The CDR3 DNA sequence: TGTGCCAGCAGCTCAACCCGAGAGAACACTGAAGCTTTCTTT. It specifies CASSSTRENTEAFF.